Below are 28 T cell receptor beta chains sequenced from a single sample in a study of CD8 T cells in Susac syndrome. The authors reverse transcribed roughly 0.5 to 1 ug RNA with random hexamers. TCRdb recomputed calls from the immunoSEQ multiplex PCR reads with MiXCR, one row per CDR3 protein. The sample shows approximately 130,000 distinct CDR3 sequences, 90% to 95% of them seen only once. Input material: CD8+ T cells from PBMCs. Receptors originate from a human donor with multiple sclerosis.

The gene calls are TRBV27 and TRBJ1-5; D is undetermined. CDR3 length: 15 amino acids. Germline V gene data show CDR1 as MNHEY and CDR2 as SMNVEV (reference sequence). The V end lost 3 bases, the J end lost 0 bases, and 9 bases lay between the germline ends. CDR3 region: CASSFGGYSNQPQHF. The CDR3 nucleotides are TGTGCCAGCAGTTTTGGCGGTTATAGCAATCAGCCCCAGCATTTT.

The chain links TRBV6-5 to TRBJ1-2, with 7 positions matching TRBD1. V lost 4 bases, J lost 4 bases, and 9 bases stayed unmatched. CDR1 MNHEY and CDR2 SVGAGI come from the germline V gene. The CDR3 runs 15 residues. CDR3 sequence reads: CASSSDLQGFYGYTF. CDR3 DNA: TGTGCCAGCAGTTCCGACCTACAGGGGTTCTATGGCTACACCTTC.

This clonotype appeared a few times. This chain joins TRBV27 and TRBJ1-1; D not certain. The CDR3 has 14 residues. Deletions cut 2 bases from V and 2 bases from J, with 9 bases between. The V gene's germline CDR1 is MNHEY and CDR2 SMNVEV (reference sequence). Written as DNA, the CDR3 is TGTGCCAGCAGTTTAGCGGGTGGAAACACTGAAGCTTTCTTT. Its translation is CASSLAGGNTEAFF.

The chain has TRBV29-1 and TRBJ2-1; 10 positions agree with TRBD2. The CDR3 spans 16 residues. The V gene end was trimmed by 4 bases and the J gene end by 7 bases; junction bases not matched to a gene: 13. CDR1 is SQVTM, CDR2 ANQGSEA, per germline. The CDR3 DNA is TGCAGCGTTGGCAAGTTACTAGCGGGAATAGGAAATGAGCAGTTCTTC. This encodes CSVGKLLAGIGNEQFF.

This sequence joins TRBV19 and TRBJ1-1, with D unresolved. Germline CDR1 is LNHDA and CDR2 is SQIVND (reference sequence). The V end lost 7 bases, the J end lost 0 bases, and 12 bases lay between the germline ends. The CDR3 totals 14 residues. As DNA, the CDR3 is TGTGCCAGTACCCCGGAGACAATGAACACTGAAGCTTTCTTT. It translates to CASTPETMNTEAFF.

The rearrangement joins TRBV20-1 to TRBJ1-5; TRBD1 aligns across 7 bases. J lost 5 bases, V lost 2 bases, and 9 bases had no gene match. This CDR3 spans 15 amino acids. Germline V gives CDR1 DFQATT, CDR2 SNEGSKA (reference sequence). CDR3 sequence (DNA): TGCAGTGCTAGACGTACAGGGGCCCAGTATCAGCCCCAGCATTTT. It translates to CSARRTGAQYQPQHF.

The rearrangement links TRBV6-2 or TRBV6-3 to TRBJ1-5; TRBD1 might be the D (6 bases). The V end lost 6 bases, the J end lost 3 bases, and 12 bases lay between the germline ends. Germline CDR1 is MNHEY and CDR2 is SVGEGT. The CDR3 is 14 residues long. The CDR3: CASSGTPYNQPQHF. CDR3 bases: TGTGCCAGCAGCGGGACACCTTACAATCAGCCCCAGCATTTT.

The chain carries TRBV12-3 or TRBV12-4 and TRBJ1-2; D is undetermined. The CDR3 totals 14 residues. Trimming took off 6 bases at V and 6 bases at J, with 17 bases between the two ends. The CDR3 is CASSSPRVLDGYTF. The CDR3 nucleotides read TGTGCCAGCAGCTCTCCACGGGTGCTCGATGGCTACACCTTC.

The V gene is TRBV6-5, the J gene TRBJ2-7, with D perhaps TRBD1 (6 bases). CDR1 and CDR2 from the germline V gene are MNHEY and SVGAGI. V lost 2 bases to trimming and J lost 0 bases, with 8 bases between them. The CDR3 has 14 amino acids. The CDR3 DNA reads as TGTGCCAGCAGTTACACAGGGACCTCCTACGAGCAGTACTTC. This translates into CASSYTGTSYEQYF.

CDR3 nucleotide sequence: TGTGCCAGCAGCGTAGGGGACAGGTCCTACGAGCAGTACTTC. Translated: CASSVGDRSYEQYF. The V gene is TRBV9, the J gene TRBJ2-7; 8 bases are shared with TRBD1. Unmatched junction bases numbered 0, after V lost 0 bases and J lost 1 base. CDR1 and CDR2 from the germline V gene are SGDLS and YYNGEE. The CDR3 extends over 14 amino acids. The full variable domain, in which reference TRBV9 and TRBJ2-7 provide the parts outside the CDR3, is DSGVTQTPKHLITATGQRVTLRCSPRSGDLSVYWYQQSLDQGLQFLIQYYNGEERAKGNILERFSAQQFPDLHSELNLSSLELGDSALYFCASSVGDRSYEQYFGPGTRLTVT.

This clonotype was counted a single time. This chain joins TRBV28 and TRBJ1-1; TRBD1 is a possible D gene (5 bases). Trimming took off 2 bases at V and 5 bases at J, with 12 bases between the two ends. The CDR3 is 14 residues long. Looked up from germline, CDR1 is MDHEN and CDR2 is SYDVKM. The CDR3 region has the DNA TGTGCCAGCAGTTTACGGGGGGGGTGGACTGAAGCTTTCTTT. Its protein product is CASSLRGGWTEAFF.

This clonotype has just one count. The chain has TRBV12-3 or TRBV12-4 and TRBJ2-7, with 12 bases fitting TRBD1. Trimming cost V 6 bases and J 5 bases; bases outside gene matches: 2. There are 13 residues in the CDR3. This chain's CDR3 is CASRGQGANEQYF. In DNA, the CDR3 is TGTGCCAGCAGGGGACAGGGGGCAAACGAGCAGTACTTC.

The chain combines TRBV9 with TRBJ1-5; TRBD1 is a possible D gene (6 bases). The CDR3 is 15 amino acids. V was shortened by 6 bases and J by 0 bases, with 13 bases between the two germline ends. CDR1 and CDR2 from the germline V gene are SGDLS and YYNGEE. The CDR3 reads CASTPGQNSNQPQHF. In DNA, the CDR3 is TGTGCCAGCACCCCCGGACAGAATAGCAATCAGCCCCAGCATTTT. The whole variable domain, filled in from reference TRBV9 and TRBJ1-5, reads DSGVTQTPKHLITATGQRVTLRCSPRSGDLSVYWYQQSLDQGLQFLIQYYNGEERAKGNILERFSAQQFPDLHSELNLSSLELGDSALYFCASTPGQNSNQPQHFGDGTRLSIL.

In this sample, this clonotype turned up once. The rearrangement links TRBV20-1 to TRBJ2-3; 11 positions agree with TRBD2. Per germline, CDR1 DFQATT and CDR2 SNEGSKA (reference sequence). J gave up 5 bases and V 6 bases, and 13 bases lay outside the gene matches. The CDR3 is 16 amino acids. In DNA form, the CDR3 reads TGCAGTGCCCGGGGACATAGCGGGAGGGCCGTAGATACGCAGTATTTT. It yields the protein CSARGHSGRAVDTQYF.

The CDR3 DNA reads TGTGCCAGCAGTTTCGGGGGGGGTGGTAATGGCTACACCTTC. Its protein product is CASSFGGGGNGYTF. The chain is built from TRBV12-3 or TRBV12-4 and TRBJ1-2, with D possibly matching TRBD1 (5 bases). V lost 3 bases, J lost 6 bases, and 14 bases lay in between. This CDR3 spans 14 amino acids.

J is TRBJ1-1 and V is TRBV4-1; D call uncertain. V was shortened by 2 bases and J by 1 base, with 5 bases between the two germline ends. There are 13 residues in the CDR3. In germline, CDR1 is MGHRA, CDR2 YSYEKL. CDR3 amino acids: CASSQNPNTEAFF. CDR3 DNA sequence: TGCGCCAGCAGCCAAAACCCGAACACTGAAGCTTTCTTT.

The chain links TRBV27 to TRBJ1-3; D remains unclear. With 0 bases removed from V and 2 bases from J, the gap between germline ends came to 11 bases. Germline CDR1 reads MNHEY; CDR2 reads SMNVEV (reference sequence). The CDR3 is 16 amino acids. The CDR3, as DNA: TGTGCCAGCAGTTTATCGCCCCCAGGCCCTGGAAACACCATATATTTT. Encoded protein: CASSLSPPGPGNTIYF.

This rearrangement joins TRBV20-1 to TRBJ2-7; 7 nucleotides line up with TRBD1. Germline V gene data show CDR1 as DFQATT and CDR2 as SNEGSKA (reference sequence). Germline trimming cut 2 bases from V and 7 bases from J; bases unmatched to any gene: 8. The CDR3 extends over 13 amino acids. Here the CDR3 reads CSARTGQRQEQYF. Here the CDR3 DNA reads TGCAGTGCTAGAACGGGACAGCGTCAGGAGCAGTACTTC.

V is TRBV28 and J is TRBJ2-5; D gene unclear. The germline V gene has CDR1 MDHEN and CDR2 SYDVKM. The CDR3 has 14 amino acids. V was trimmed by 4 bases and J by 0 bases, leaving 9 bases between them. The CDR3 DNA follows: TGTGCCAGCAGTTCGGACCACAACCAAGAGACCCAGTACTTC. Its translation: CASSSDHNQETQYF.

This clonotype was observed once. V and J are TRBV28 and TRBJ1-5; no definite D call. Germline CDR1 MDHEN, CDR2 SYDVKM. The ends were cut back, 4 bases at V and 4 bases at J, with 14 bases in the middle. CDR3 length equals 15 residues. CDR3 in amino acids: CASSSGVGENQPQHF. The CDR3 DNA reads TGTGCCAGCAGTTCAGGAGTAGGAGAAAATCAGCCCCAGCATTTT.

This chain connects TRBV5-1 to TRBJ1-1; D might be TRBD1 (5 bases). The CDR3 spans 14 residues. CDR1 and CDR2 (germline): SGHRS, YFSETQ. V lost 7 bases and J 5 bases, leaving 18 bases between the germline ends. CDR3 residues: CASGWTSGGTEAFF. In DNA, the CDR3 is TGCGCCAGCGGCTGGACCTCCGGGGGGACTGAAGCTTTCTTT. Looking up the rest from reference TRBV5-1 and TRBJ1-1 gives the full variable domain: KAGVTQTPRYLIKTRGQQVTLSCSPISGHRSVSWYQQTPGQGLQFLFEYFSETQRNKGNFPGRFSGRQFSNSRSEMNVSTLELGDSALYLCASGWTSGGTEAFFGQGTRLTVV.

The V and J genes are TRBV6-5 and TRBJ1-5; TRBD1 agrees at 9 bases. CDR3 length: 15 residues. V gave up 2 bases and J gave up 6 bases; unmatched junction bases: 5. Germline CDR1 reads MNHEY; CDR2 reads SVGAGI. The CDR3 loop reads CASSYGQGFRQPQHF. CDR3 nucleotides: TGTGCCAGCAGTTACGGACAGGGGTTCCGTCAGCCCCAGCATTTT.

This rearrangement joins TRBV20-1 to TRBJ2-5, with D unresolved. CDR1 DFQATT and CDR2 SNEGSKA come from the germline V gene (reference sequence). Between the trimmed V and J ends, which lost 3 bases and 1 base, there was a span of 18 bases. The CDR3 is made up of 16 amino acids. The CDR3 coding sequence is TGCAGTGCTAGGGACCTTTTCGCAGCGACCCAAGAGACCCAGTACTTC. It codes for CSARDLFAATQETQYF.

The gene calls are TRBV7-6 and TRBJ2-1; D may be TRBD1 or TRBD2 (5 bases each). The CDR3 loop spans 17 amino acids. Germline values: CDR1 SGHVS, CDR2 FNYEAQ. V lost 0 bases and J lost 1, with 13 bases in between. The CDR3 region has the DNA TGTGCCAGCAGCTTAGCGGGGAATGAGGGGTCCTACAATGAGCAGTTCTTC. Translation: CASSLAGNEGSYNEQFF. Using reference TRBV7-6 and TRBJ2-1 for the parts outside the CDR3, the full variable domain is GAGVSQSPRYKVTKRGQDVALRCDPISGHVSLYWYRQALGQGPEFLTYFNYEAQQDKSGLPNDRFSAERPEGSISTLTIQRTEQRDSAMYRCASSLAGNEGSYNEQFFGPGTRLTVL.

This sequence joins TRBV5-1 and TRBJ2-5; the D gene is possibly TRBD1 (5 bases). The V gene's germline CDR1 is SGHRS and CDR2 YFSETQ. The CDR3 is 15 residues long. The V end was cut by 7 bases, the J end by 4 bases, with 20 bases between. CDR3 sequence reads: CASRDTGWELETQYF. In DNA form, the CDR3 reads TGCGCCAGCCGAGATACAGGATGGGAACTAGAGACCCAGTACTTC.

V is TRBV10-3 and J is TRBJ2-7; 8 positions agree with TRBD2. Unmatched junction bases numbered 8, after V lost 3 bases and J lost 4 bases. The CDR3 runs 15 residues. Germline V lookup: CDR1 ENHRY, CDR2 SYGVKD. The CDR3 bases are TGTGCCATCAGTGACCCAGCGGGAGCATCGTACGAGCAGTACTTC. This sequence encodes CAISDPAGASYEQYF.

V and J are TRBV19 and TRBJ2-5, with D tentatively TRBD1 (6 bases). From germline, CDR1 is LNHDA and CDR2 SQIVND (reference sequence). V dropped 4 bases and J dropped 9 bases, with 12 bases sitting between them. CDR3 size: 12 residues. CDR3 coding DNA: TGTGCCAGTAGTAACAGGGACGCGTCCCAGTACTTC. This encodes CASSNRDASQYF.

This chain connects TRBV10-3 to TRBJ2-1, with 8 bases matching TRBD2. J gave up 3 bases and V 4 bases, and 5 bases lay outside the gene matches. The CDR3 runs to 15 residues. Germline-derived CDR1 and CDR2 are ENHRY and SYGVKD. CDR3 nucleotide sequence: TGTGCCATCAGTGGTTCCGGGACTAGCTACAATGAGCAGTTCTTC. This translates into CAISGSGTSYNEQFF.